Sequencing of this TCR beta chain was carried out in a study of T-cell reconstitution after alpha-beta-depleted transplantation in children. The sample holds many counts of this clonotype. Antigen specificity is unknown. The TCRbeta library incorporated unique molecular identifiers. TCRdb reprocessed the PCR reads via MiXCR and lists one record per CDR3 protein. The sample shows 200,000 to 250,000 distinct CDR3 sequences, around 8% of them seen only once. General study results and limits: Expanded graft clones numbering several hundred reportedly gave rise to alpha-beta T cells about two months after transplant. T-cell counts and diversity at one year following transplant were attributed mainly to newly produced T cells. Some patients showed high day-60 TCRbeta diversity, which derived from surviving recipient T cells and thymic progenitors.

Germline V gene lookup returns CDR1 KGHDR and CDR2 SFDVKD. The CDR3 contains 14 residues. Trimming removed 4 bases from V and 4 bases from J, with 10 bases in between. The TCR sequence derives from a male patient aged 10 to 17 who had a stem cell transplant for acute lymphoblastic leukemia, so the T cells may come from the graft donor. The chain employs TRBV24-1 and TRBJ1-5, with D maybe TRBD1 (5 bases). The sequencing used PBMCs, mostly from graft donor cells, collected 180 days after TCRalphabeta/CD19-depleted stem cell transplant. The CDR3 reads CATSDGDLNQPQHF. CDR3 nucleotides: TGTGCCACCAGTGACGGGGACCTTAATCAGCCCCAGCATTTT.